This TCR beta chain was observed in a study of blood T cell repertoires in COVID-19. The overall study: Researchers got acute and convalescent COVID-19 samples from the United States, Italy and Spain. PBMCs, B-cell-depleted T cells, or T cells were the source of the cDNA or gDNA that made up the material.

This clone was recorded once. As processed by the authors: Estimated nucleated cell counts came from reference gene primer amplification. Data came from immunoSEQ multiplex PCR; TCRdb stores just in-frame clones and leaves some out. That table is the source of V, J and clone size, and D and trimming were worked out from the DNA. The sample lists 80,000 to 100,000 clones; around 80% were seen once. Germline trimming cut 0 bases from V and 8 bases from J; bases unmatched to any gene: 4. This CDR3 is 15 amino acids long. Germline V gene lookup returns CDR1 SGHDT and CDR2 YYEEEE. This chain connects TRBV5-6 to TRBJ1-6; TRBD1 matches at 8 bases. Sequencing was carried out using peripheral blood. The source is a man over 45 who had recovered from COVID-19. The CDR3, as DNA: TGTGCCAGCAGCTTGGGAACAGGGGGTGATTCACCCCTCCACTTT. Encoded protein: CASSLGTGGDSPLHF.